This T cell receptor (beta chain) was captured by sequencing in a study of blood T cells in healthy people across ages. The CDR3 spans 15 residues. The total RNA that was extracted per sample amounted to at least 5 micrograms. Sample-barcoded 5' priming and a J-beta primer mix drove a second PCR of roughly 6 to 12 cycles. MiXCR, run by TCRdb on the 5' RACE reads, gives a single entry per CDR3 protein. The table has about a million distinct CDR3 sequences, 35% to 40% seen once. The V and J genes are TRBV21-1 and TRBJ2-4. TRBV21-1 is a pseudogene segment. The clonotype was recovered from a young man in good health. What was sequenced was blood. Here the CDR3 reads CASSKRTLAKNIQYF. CDR3 sequence (DNA): TGTGCCAGCAGCAAAAGAACACTAGCCAAAAACATTCAGTACTTC.